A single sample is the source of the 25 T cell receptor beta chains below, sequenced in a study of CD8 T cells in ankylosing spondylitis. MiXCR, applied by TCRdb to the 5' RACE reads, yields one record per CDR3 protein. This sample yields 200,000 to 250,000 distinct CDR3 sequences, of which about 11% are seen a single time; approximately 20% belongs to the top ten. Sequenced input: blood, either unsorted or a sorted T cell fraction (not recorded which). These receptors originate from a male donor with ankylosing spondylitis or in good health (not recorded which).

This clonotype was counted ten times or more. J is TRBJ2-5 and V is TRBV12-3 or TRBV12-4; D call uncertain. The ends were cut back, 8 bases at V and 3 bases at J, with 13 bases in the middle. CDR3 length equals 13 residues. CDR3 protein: CASLTGNEETQYF. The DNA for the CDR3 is TGTGCCAGCTTGACTGGCAACGAAGAGACCCAGTACTTC.

CDR3 nucleotides: TGTGCCACCAGCATGGGGGGGGACCAAGAGACCCAGTACTTC. It specifies CATSMGGDQETQYF. The J gene is TRBJ2-5, the V gene TRBV15, with 7 bases aligning to TRBD2. The CDR3 consists of 14 residues. Germline loops: CDR1 LNHNV, CDR2 YYDKDF (reference sequence). Trimming took 4 bases from V and 0 from J; bases not matched to a gene: 2.

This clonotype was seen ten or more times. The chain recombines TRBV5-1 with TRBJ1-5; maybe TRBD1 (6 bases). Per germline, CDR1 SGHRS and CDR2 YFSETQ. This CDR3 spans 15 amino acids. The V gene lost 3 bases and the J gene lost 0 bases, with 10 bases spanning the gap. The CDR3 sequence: CASSWAGASNQPQHF. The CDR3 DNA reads TGCGCCAGCAGCTGGGCGGGGGCTAGCAATCAGCCCCAGCATTTT.

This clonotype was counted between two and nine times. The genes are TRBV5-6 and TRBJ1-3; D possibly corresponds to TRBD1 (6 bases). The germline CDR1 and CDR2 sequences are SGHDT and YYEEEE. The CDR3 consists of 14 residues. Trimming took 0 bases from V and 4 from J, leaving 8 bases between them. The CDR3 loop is CASSLDRAGNTIYF. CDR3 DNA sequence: TGTGCCAGCAGCTTGGACAGGGCAGGAAACACCATATATTTT.

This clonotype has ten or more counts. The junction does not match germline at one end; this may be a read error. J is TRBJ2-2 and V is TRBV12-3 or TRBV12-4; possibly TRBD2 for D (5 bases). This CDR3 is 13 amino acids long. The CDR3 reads CASRPPNTGELFF. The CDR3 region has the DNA TGTGCCAGCAGACCCCCGAACACCGGGGAGCTATTTTTT.

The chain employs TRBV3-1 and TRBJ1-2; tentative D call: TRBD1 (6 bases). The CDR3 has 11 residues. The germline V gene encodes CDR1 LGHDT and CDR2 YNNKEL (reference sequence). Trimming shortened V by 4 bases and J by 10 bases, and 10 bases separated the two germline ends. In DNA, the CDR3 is TGTGCCAGCAGCCGGGGGCGAATCTACACCTTC. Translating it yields CASSRGRIYTF.

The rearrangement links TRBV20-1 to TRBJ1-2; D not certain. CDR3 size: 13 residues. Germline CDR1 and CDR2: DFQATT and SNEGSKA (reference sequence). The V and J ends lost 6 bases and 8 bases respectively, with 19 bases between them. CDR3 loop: CSAPQTWAGGYTF. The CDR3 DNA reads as TGCAGTGCCCCCCAGACATGGGCCGGAGGCTACACCTTC.

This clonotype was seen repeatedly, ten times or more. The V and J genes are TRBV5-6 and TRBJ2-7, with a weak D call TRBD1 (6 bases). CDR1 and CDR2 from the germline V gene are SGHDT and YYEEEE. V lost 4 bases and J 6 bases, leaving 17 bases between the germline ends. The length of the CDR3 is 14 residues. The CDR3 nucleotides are TGTGCCAGCAGCGAGGATACAGGGTCCGGCGAGCAGTACTTC. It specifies CASSEDTGSGEQYF.

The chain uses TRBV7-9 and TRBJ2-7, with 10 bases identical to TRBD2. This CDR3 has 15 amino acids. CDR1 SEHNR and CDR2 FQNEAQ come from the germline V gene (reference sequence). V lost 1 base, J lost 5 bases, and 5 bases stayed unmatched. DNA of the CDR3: TGTGCCAGCAGCTTAGTACAGCGGGGGGGGCACGAGCAGTACTTC. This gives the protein CASSLVQRGGHEQYF.

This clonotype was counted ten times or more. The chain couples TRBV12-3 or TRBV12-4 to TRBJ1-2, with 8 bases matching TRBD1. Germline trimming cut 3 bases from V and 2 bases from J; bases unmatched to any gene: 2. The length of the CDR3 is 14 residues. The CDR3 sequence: CASSLDRDNYGYTF. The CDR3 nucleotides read TGTGCCAGCAGTTTGGACAGGGACAACTATGGCTACACCTTC.

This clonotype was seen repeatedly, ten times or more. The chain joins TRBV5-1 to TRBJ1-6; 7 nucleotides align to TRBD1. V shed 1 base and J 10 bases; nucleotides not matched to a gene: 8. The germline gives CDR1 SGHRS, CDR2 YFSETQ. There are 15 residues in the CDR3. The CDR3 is CASSLLTGLGSPLHF. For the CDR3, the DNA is TGCGCCAGCAGCTTGTTGACAGGGTTGGGCTCACCCCTCCACTTT. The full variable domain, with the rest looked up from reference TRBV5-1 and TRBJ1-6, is KAGVTQTPRYLIKTRGQQVTLSCSPISGHRSVSWYQQTPGQGLQFLFEYFSETQRNKGNFPGRFSGRQFSNSRSEMNVSTLELGDSALYLCASSLLTGLGSPLHFGNGTRLTVT.

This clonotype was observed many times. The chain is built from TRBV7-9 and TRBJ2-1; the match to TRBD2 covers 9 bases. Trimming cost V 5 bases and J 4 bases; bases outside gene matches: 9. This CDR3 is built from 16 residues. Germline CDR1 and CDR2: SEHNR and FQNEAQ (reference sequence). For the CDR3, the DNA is TGTGCCAGCAGCCATTGGGGACTAGCCAGTTACAATGAGCAGTTCTTC. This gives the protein CASSHWGLASYNEQFF.

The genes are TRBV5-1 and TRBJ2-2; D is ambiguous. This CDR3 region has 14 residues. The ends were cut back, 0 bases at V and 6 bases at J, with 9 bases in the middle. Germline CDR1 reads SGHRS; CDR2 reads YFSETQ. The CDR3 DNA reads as TGCGCCAGCAGCTTGGAGCCGCTGCCCGGGGAGCTGTTTTTT. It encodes CASSLEPLPGELFF.

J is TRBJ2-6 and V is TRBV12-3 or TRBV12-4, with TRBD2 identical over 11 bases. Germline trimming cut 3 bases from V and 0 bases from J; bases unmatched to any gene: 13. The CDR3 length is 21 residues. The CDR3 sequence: CASSFRLAGGTPFSGANVLTF. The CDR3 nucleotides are TGTGCCAGCAGTTTCAGGCTAGCGGGGGGTACCCCCTTCTCTGGGGCCAACGTCCTGACTTTC.

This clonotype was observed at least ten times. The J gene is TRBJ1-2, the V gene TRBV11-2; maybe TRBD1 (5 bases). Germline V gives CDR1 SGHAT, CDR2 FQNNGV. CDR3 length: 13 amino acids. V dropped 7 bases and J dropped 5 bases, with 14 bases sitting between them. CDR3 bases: TGTGCCAGCACCCTGGCGGGGGAGTATGGCTACACCTTC. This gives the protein CASTLAGEYGYTF.

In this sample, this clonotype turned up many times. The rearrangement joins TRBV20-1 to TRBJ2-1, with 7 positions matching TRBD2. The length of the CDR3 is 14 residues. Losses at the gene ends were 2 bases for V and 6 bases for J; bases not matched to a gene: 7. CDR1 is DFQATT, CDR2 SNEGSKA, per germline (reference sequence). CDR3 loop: CSARKRGPSNEQFF. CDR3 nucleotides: TGCAGTGCTAGAAAGCGGGGCCCTTCCAATGAGCAGTTCTTC.

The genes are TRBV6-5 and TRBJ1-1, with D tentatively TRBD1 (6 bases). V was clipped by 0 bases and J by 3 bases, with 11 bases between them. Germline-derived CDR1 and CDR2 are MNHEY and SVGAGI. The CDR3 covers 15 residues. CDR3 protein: CASSYSRGWDTEAFF. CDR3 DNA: TGTGCCAGCAGTTACTCCAGGGGTTGGGACACTGAAGCTTTCTTT.

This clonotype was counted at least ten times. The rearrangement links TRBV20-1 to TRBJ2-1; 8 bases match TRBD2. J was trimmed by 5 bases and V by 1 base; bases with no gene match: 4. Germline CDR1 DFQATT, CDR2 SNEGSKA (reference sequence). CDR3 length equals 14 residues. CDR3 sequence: CSARGLAYHNEQFF. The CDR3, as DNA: TGCAGTGCTAGAGGACTAGCGTACCACAATGAGCAGTTCTTC.

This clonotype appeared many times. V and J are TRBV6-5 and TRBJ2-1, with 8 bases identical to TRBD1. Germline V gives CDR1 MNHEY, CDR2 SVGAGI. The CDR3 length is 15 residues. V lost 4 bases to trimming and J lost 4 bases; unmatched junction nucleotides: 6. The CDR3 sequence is CASSFGQGLYNEQFF. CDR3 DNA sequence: TGTGCCAGCAGTTTTGGACAGGGTCTATACAATGAGCAGTTCTTC.

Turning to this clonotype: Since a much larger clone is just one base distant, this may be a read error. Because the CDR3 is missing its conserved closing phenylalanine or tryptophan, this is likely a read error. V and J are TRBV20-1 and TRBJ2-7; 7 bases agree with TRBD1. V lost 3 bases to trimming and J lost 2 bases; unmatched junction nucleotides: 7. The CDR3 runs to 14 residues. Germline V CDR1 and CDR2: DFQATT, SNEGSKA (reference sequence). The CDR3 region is CSASIVQGTYEQYL. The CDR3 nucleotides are TGCAGTGCTAGTATCGTACAGGGGACCTACGAGCAGTACCTC.

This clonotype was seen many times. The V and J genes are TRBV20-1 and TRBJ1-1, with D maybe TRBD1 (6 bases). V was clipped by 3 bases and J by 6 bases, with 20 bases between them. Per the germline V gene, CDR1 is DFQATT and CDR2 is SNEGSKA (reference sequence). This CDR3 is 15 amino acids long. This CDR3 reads CSARDSRTELPEAFF. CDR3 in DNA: TGCAGTGCTAGGGATTCTAGGACAGAACTCCCTGAAGCTTTCTTT.

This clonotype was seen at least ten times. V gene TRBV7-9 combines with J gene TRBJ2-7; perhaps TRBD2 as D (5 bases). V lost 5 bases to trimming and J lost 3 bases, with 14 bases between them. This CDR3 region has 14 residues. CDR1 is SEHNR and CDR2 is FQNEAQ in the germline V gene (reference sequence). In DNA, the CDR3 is TGTGCCAGCAGCGATGCTGGACTCGACTACGAGCAGTACTTC. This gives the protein CASSDAGLDYEQYF.

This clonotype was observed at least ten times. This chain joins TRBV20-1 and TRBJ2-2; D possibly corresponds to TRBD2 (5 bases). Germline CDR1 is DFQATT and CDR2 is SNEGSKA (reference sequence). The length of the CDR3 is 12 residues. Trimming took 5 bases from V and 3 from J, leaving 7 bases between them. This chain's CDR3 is CSAYGDTGELFF. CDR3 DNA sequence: TGCAGTGCTTACGGGGACACCGGGGAGCTGTTTTTT.

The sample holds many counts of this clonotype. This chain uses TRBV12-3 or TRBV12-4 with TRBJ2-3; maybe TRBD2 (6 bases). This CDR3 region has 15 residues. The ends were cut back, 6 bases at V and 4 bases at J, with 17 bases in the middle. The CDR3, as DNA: TGTGCCAGCAGCGGAGGGGACCTTCTCCCAGATACGCAGTATTTT. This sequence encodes CASSGGDLLPDTQYF.

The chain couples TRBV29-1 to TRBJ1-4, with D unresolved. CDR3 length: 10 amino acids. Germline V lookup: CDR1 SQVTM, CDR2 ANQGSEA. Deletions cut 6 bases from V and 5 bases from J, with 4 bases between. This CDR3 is CSVANEKLFF. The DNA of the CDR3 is TGCAGCGTGGCAAATGAAAAACTGTTTTTT.